This T cell receptor beta chain was recovered during a study of T cell responses to AZD1222 COVID-19 vaccine. Study outcomes and limitations: Spike-spanning, vaccine-associated CD4 TCRs were dominant at 160-218 and 743-854. The breadth and depth of Spike-specific TCRs increased once two AZD1222 doses had been given.

Clones were sequenced by immunoSEQ multiplex PCR, and TCRdb holds only the in-frame ones, with some missing. The top ten clones hold roughly 9.1% of a sample with more than 150,000 clones, about nine tenths of them seen once. Trimming pared 6 bases from V and 6 bases from J, leaving 6 bases between. Germline V gene data show CDR1 as SNHLY and CDR2 as FYNNEI. The CDR3 is 12 residues long. Comments on this clone: The antigen is not known.

The sample here was peripheral blood, taken 28 days after the second AZD1222 dose. The TCR originated in an adult who received the AZD1222 COVID-19 vaccine. This chain connects TRBV2 to TRBJ1-6; unclear D gene. CDR3 sequence: CASRESNSPLHF. The CDR3 DNA follows: TGTGCCAGCAGGGAGAGTAATTCACCCCTCCACTTT.